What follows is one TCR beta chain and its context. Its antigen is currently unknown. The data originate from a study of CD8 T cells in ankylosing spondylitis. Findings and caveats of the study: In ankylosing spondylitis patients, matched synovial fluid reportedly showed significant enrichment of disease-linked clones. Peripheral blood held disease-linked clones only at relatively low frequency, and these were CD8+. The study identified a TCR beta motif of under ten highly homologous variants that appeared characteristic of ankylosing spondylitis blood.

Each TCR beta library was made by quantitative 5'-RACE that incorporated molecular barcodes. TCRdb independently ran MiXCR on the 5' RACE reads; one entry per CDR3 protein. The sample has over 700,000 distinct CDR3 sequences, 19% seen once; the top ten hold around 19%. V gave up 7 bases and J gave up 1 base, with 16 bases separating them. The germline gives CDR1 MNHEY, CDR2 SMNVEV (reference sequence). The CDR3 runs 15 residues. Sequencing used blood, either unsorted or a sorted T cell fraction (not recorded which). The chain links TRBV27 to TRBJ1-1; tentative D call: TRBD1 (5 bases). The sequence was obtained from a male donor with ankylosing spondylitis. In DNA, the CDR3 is TGTGCCAGCACCAAGGGCCAGGGTACGAACACTGAAGCTTTCTTT. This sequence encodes CASTKGQGTNTEAFF.